The clone carrying this T cell receptor (beta chain) was seen repeatedly, ten times or more. What it binds is not known. These data come from a study of T-cell memory formation after mild COVID-19. After 5'RACE with constant-segment primers, TCR alpha and TCR beta cDNA libraries carrying sample barcodes and UMIs were obtained. TCRdb reanalysed the 5' RACE reads using MiXCR and keeps one entry per CDR3 protein. The sample shows more than 35,000 distinct CDR3 sequences, 5% to 7% of them seen only once. The CDR3 is 14 residues long. Germline V CDR1 and CDR2: SQVTM, ANQGSEA. V lost 6 bases and J lost 6; bases outside the gene matches: 9. Study findings and constraints: CD4+ clones that contracted lay mainly in CM and EM; CD8+ ones lay in EMRA. Researchers could not confirm that second-wave clones peaking on day 37 targeted SARS-CoV-2. The study found balanced CD4/CD8 in clones contracting day 15 to 85 and a CD4+ lean in later expanders.

The sample taken for sequencing was PBMCs or a T cell subset sorted from them (not recorded which). The receptor comes from an adult who had mild COVID-19 (a few samples of this study predate the infection). Cell type and time point are not known. The chain employs TRBV29-1 and TRBJ2-1; 9 bases match TRBD1. This chain's CDR3 is CSVGIGTGSNEQFF. CDR3 nucleotides: TGCAGCGTGGGCATCGGGACAGGGTCCAATGAGCAGTTCTTC.